The 20 T cell receptor beta chains presented below share a single source sample, sequenced in a study of blood T cell repertoires in COVID-19. Assay: immunoSEQ multiplex PCR; the TCRdb copy retains only in-frame clones and omits some. The sample yields around 130,000 clones, 80% to 90% seen once. What was sequenced was peripheral blood. The receptors originated from a woman older than 75 with acute or convalescent COVID-19.

The rearrangement joins TRBV12-5 to TRBJ1-5, with a tentative D call TRBD1 (5 bases). Trimming took off 3 bases at V and 2 bases at J, with 17 bases between the two ends. CDR1 is LGHNT and CDR2 is FRNRAP in the germline V gene. CDR3 length equals 17 residues. This CDR3 is CASGFLRDSGGNQPQHF. CDR3 in DNA: TGTGCTAGTGGTTTCCTCCGGGACTCGGGAGGCAATCAGCCCCAGCATTTT.

The J gene is TRBJ1-1, the V gene TRBV29-1; D is perhaps TRBD1 (6 bases). The V end lost 4 bases, the J end lost 3 bases, and 15 bases lay between the germline ends. CDR1 is SQVTM, CDR2 ANQGSEA, per germline. The CDR3 length is 14 residues. The CDR3 loop is CSVVIQGFYTEAFF. In DNA form, the CDR3 reads TGCAGCGTTGTCATTCAGGGGTTTTACACTGAAGCTTTCTTT.

V usage is TRBV13 and J usage is TRBJ1-3; D is undetermined. Trimming stripped 1 base from V and 1 base from J, with 2 bases between. From germline, CDR1 is PRHDT and CDR2 FYEKMQ (reference sequence). The CDR3 is 13 amino acids. CDR3 DNA: TGTGCCAGCAGCTTAGCGTCTGGAAACACCATATATTTT. This sequence encodes CASSLASGNTIYF. Full variable domain (missing parts from reference TRBV13 and TRBJ1-3): AAGVIQSPRHLIKEKRETATLKCYPIPRHDTVYWYQQGPGQDPQFLISFYEKMQSDKGSIPDRFSAQQFSDYHSELNMSSLELGDSALYFCASSLASGNTIYFGEGSWLTVV.

The chain carries TRBV5-1 and TRBJ2-1, with 10 bases identical to TRBD2. This CDR3 has 15 residues. V lost 0 bases to trimming and J lost 4 bases; unmatched junction nucleotides: 1. Germline-derived CDR1 and CDR2 are SGHRS and YFSETQ. The CDR3: CASSLGTSGYNEQFF. CDR3 DNA sequence: TGCGCCAGCAGCTTGGGGACTAGCGGATACAATGAGCAGTTCTTC.

The V gene is TRBV3-1 (or the pseudogene TRBV3-2), the J gene TRBJ1-2; D is possibly TRBD1 (6 bases). Germline V gives CDR1 LGHDT, CDR2 YNNKEL (reference sequence). With 1 base removed from V and 7 bases from J, the gap between germline ends came to 10 bases. The CDR3 loop spans 13 amino acids. CDR3 residues: CASSQAGGGGYTF. CDR3 sequence (DNA): TGTGCCAGCAGCCAAGCTGGGGGCGGTGGCTACACCTTC.

The CDR3 sequence: CASSPRTGLQETQYF. CDR3 coding DNA: TGTGCCAGCAGTCCCCGGACAGGGCTCCAAGAGACCCAGTACTTC. This rearrangement joins TRBV7-2 to TRBJ2-5; TRBD1 matches 8 bases. Germline V gives CDR1 SGHTA, CDR2 FQGNSA. The CDR3 runs 15 residues. J gave up 1 base and V 6 bases, and 7 bases lay outside the gene matches.

The chain employs TRBV18 and TRBJ1-5, with 12 bases identical to TRBD1. J gave up 8 bases and V 6 bases, and 8 bases lay outside the gene matches. Germline values: CDR1 KGHSH, CDR2 LQKENI. This CDR3 is 15 amino acids long. The chain's CDR3 is CASSLGTGGVEPQHF. The CDR3 DNA reads as TGTGCCAGCTCCCTCGGGACAGGGGGCGTAGAGCCCCAGCATTTT. Filled out from reference TRBV18 and TRBJ1-5, the complete variable domain reads NAGVMQNPRHLVRRRGQEARLRCSPMKGHSHVYWYRQLPEEGLKFMVYLQKENIIDESGMPKERFSAEFPKEGPSILRIQQVVRGDSAAYFCASSLGTGGVEPQHFGDGTRLSIL.

J is TRBJ1-2 and V is TRBV6-5, with 9 bases matching TRBD1. V shed 7 bases, J shed 3 bases, and the junction held 9 bases outside the gene matches. Germline V lookup: CDR1 MNHEY, CDR2 SVGAGI. CDR3 size: 15 residues. The CDR3 sequence: CASTSPRQGDYGYTF. CDR3 sequence (DNA): TGTGCCAGCACCTCCCCGAGACAGGGGGACTATGGCTACACCTTC.

The V gene is TRBV7-9, the J gene TRBJ2-1, with 8 bases identical to TRBD2. V trimming: 6 bases; J trimming: 2 bases; junction bases outside the gene matches: 6. Germline lookup yields CDR1 SEHNR and CDR2 FQNEAQ (reference sequence). CDR3 size: 15 residues. CDR3: CASRPSGGTYNEQFF. The CDR3 nucleotides read TGTGCCAGCAGACCCTCGGGAGGGACCTACAATGAGCAGTTCTTC. The full variable domain, with the rest looked up from reference TRBV7-9 and TRBJ2-1, is DTGVSQNPRHKITKRGQNVTFRCDPISEHNRLYWYRQTLGQGPEFLTYFQNEAQLEKSRLLSDRFSAERPKGSFSTLEIQRTEQGDSAMYLCASRPSGGTYNEQFFGPGTRLTVL.

This rearrangement joins TRBV5-1 to TRBJ2-5; possible D gene TRBD1, 5 bases. The ends were cut back, 0 bases at V and 2 bases at J, with 14 bases in the middle. Germline V gene sequence: CDR1 SGHRS, CDR2 YFSETQ. This CDR3 is built from 16 residues. The CDR3 bases are TGCGCCAGCAGCTTGGCCCAGGGCCCTGCTCAAGAGACCCAGTACTTC. Protein sequence: CASSLAQGPAQETQYF.

This rearrangement joins TRBV19 to TRBJ1-3; D unclear. This CDR3 spans 15 amino acids. V lost 3 bases and J 0 bases, leaving 9 bases between the germline ends. CDR1 is LNHDA, CDR2 SQIVND, per germline (reference sequence). The chain's CDR3 is CASSIRSVSGNTIYF. The CDR3 nucleotides are TGTGCCAGTAGTATCCGGTCCGTCTCTGGAAACACCATATATTTT.

The chain couples TRBV6-5 to TRBJ1-1; D not certain. In germline, CDR1 is MNHEY, CDR2 SVGAGI. CDR3 length: 14 amino acids. Between the trimmed V and J ends, which lost 4 bases and 0 bases, there was a span of 9 bases. CDR3 sequence (DNA): TGTGCCAGCAGTTTATATAGCCTGAACACTGAAGCTTTCTTT. This gives the protein CASSLYSLNTEAFF.

This clone was counted only a few times. The same CDR3 is also encoded by other DNA sequences in this sample. The chain combines TRBV5-1 with TRBJ1-5; D is ambiguous. The CDR3 has 13 amino acids. Per germline, CDR1 SGHRS and CDR2 YFSETQ. Trimming took off 0 bases at V and 3 bases at J, with 4 bases between the two ends. CDR3 protein: CASSLGLNQPQHF. CDR3 in DNA: TGCGCCAGCAGCTTGGGACTCAATCAGCCCCAGCATTTT.

In its sample, this clone was seen once. For the CDR3, the DNA is TGTGCCAGCAGCAAAACAGGGGGCACTGGAGATACGCAGTATTTT. As protein: CASSKTGGTGDTQYF. The rearrangement links TRBV9 to TRBJ2-3; 9 bases map to TRBD1. V shed 4 bases, J shed 5 bases, and the junction held 8 bases outside the gene matches. This CDR3 region has 15 residues. The germline V gene encodes CDR1 SGDLS and CDR2 YYNGEE. Full variable domain (remainder filled in from reference TRBV9 and TRBJ2-3): DSGVTQTPKHLITATGQRVTLRCSPRSGDLSVYWYQQSLDQGLQFLIQYYNGEERAKGNILERFSAQQFPDLHSELNLSSLELGDSALYFCASSKTGGTGDTQYFGPGTRLTVL.

Here the CDR3 reads CASGMWGAGYEQYF. The CDR3 coding sequence is TGTGCTAGTGGAATGTGGGGAGCCGGTTACGAGCAGTACTTC. V and J are TRBV12-5 and TRBJ2-7; D is perhaps TRBD2 (5 bases). V lost 6 bases and J 4 bases, leaving 16 bases between the germline ends. The germline V gene encodes CDR1 LGHNT and CDR2 FRNRAP. The length of the CDR3 is 14 residues.

This clone was observed once. This rearrangement joins TRBV5-1 to TRBJ1-4, with 7 bases identical to TRBD1. Germline V gene data show CDR1 as SGHRS and CDR2 as YFSETQ. This CDR3 spans 16 amino acids. J lost 6 bases, V lost 3 bases, and 11 bases had no gene match. Written as DNA, the CDR3 is TGCGCCAGCAGCTGGGATCTACAGGGGCGGGATGAAAAACTGTTTTTT. Its protein product is CASSWDLQGRDEKLFF. Drawing the rest from reference TRBV5-1 and TRBJ1-4, the complete variable domain is KAGVTQTPRYLIKTRGQQVTLSCSPISGHRSVSWYQQTPGQGLQFLFEYFSETQRNKGNFPGRFSGRQFSNSRSEMNVSTLELGDSALYLCASSWDLQGRDEKLFFGSGTQLSVL.

V usage is TRBV4-2 and J usage is TRBJ1-4, with a possible D match to TRBD1 (6 bases). Germline CDR1 reads LGHNA; CDR2 reads YNFKEQ. V dropped 4 bases and J dropped 0 bases, with 12 bases sitting between them. CDR3 size: 16 residues. The CDR3 DNA follows: TGTGCCAGCAGCCGCGGACAGCCAGCAACTAATGAAAAACTGTTTTTT. It encodes CASSRGQPATNEKLFF.

The chain couples TRBV7-8 to TRBJ2-1, with TRBD1 matching 10 bases. Germline-derived CDR1 and CDR2 are SGHVS and FQNEAQ. The ends lost 10 bases at V and 7 bases at J; junction bases unmatched: 13. The length of the CDR3 is 15 residues. CDR3 DNA sequence: TGTGCCACCTACGCAGGACAGGGGGATTTAAATGAGCAGTTCTTC. Amino acid sequence: CATYAGQGDLNEQFF.

Only one count was recorded for this clone. This rearrangement joins TRBV2 to TRBJ1-2, with D possibly matching TRBD1 (6 bases). The CDR3 loop spans 13 amino acids. CDR1 and CDR2 (germline): SNHLY, FYNNEI. V dropped 3 bases and J dropped 10 bases, with 15 bases sitting between them. DNA of the CDR3: TGTGCCAGCAGTGAGCGTCAGGGGCTAGTCTACACCTTC. Its translation: CASSERQGLVYTF. The full variable domain, rest sourced from reference TRBV2 and TRBJ1-2, is EPEVTQTPSHQVTQMGQEVILRCVPISNHLYFYWYRQILGQKVEFLVSFYNNEISEKSEIFDDQFSVERPDGSNFTLKIRSTKLEDSAMYFCASSERQGLVYTFGSGTRLTVV.

The V gene is TRBV2, the J gene TRBJ1-5; D may be TRBD1 (5 bases). The V gene's germline CDR1 is SNHLY and CDR2 FYNNEI. Trimming removed 8 bases from V and 9 bases from J, with 17 bases in between. CDR3 length: 13 residues. The CDR3 bases are TGTGCCAGCCAAGCCAGGGCAACAAGGCCCCAGCATTTT. Encoded protein: CASQARATRPQHF.